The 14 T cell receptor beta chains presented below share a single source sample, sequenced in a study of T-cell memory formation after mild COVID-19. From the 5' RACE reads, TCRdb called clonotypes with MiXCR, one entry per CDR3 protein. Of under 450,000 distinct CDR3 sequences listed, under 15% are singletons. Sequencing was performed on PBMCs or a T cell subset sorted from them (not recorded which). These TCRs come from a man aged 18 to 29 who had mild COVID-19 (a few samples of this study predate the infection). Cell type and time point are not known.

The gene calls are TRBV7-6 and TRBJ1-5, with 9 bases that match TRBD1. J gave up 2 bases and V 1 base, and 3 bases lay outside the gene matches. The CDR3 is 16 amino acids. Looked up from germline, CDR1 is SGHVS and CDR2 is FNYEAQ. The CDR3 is CASSLGDRDRNQPQHF. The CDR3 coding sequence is TGTGCCAGCAGCTTAGGGGACAGGGACCGCAATCAGCCCCAGCATTTT.

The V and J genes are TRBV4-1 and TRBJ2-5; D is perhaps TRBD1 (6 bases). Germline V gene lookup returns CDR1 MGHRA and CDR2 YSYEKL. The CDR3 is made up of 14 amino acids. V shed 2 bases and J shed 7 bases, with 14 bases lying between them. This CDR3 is CASSQPRTVPTQYF. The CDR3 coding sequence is TGCGCCAGCAGCCAACCCAGGACAGTCCCGACCCAGTACTTC.

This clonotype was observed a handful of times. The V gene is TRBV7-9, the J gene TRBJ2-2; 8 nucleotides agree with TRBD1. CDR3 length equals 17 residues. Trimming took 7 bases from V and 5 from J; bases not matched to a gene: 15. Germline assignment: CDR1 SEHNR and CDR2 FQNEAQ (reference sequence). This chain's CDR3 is CASTFVYQGAITGELFF. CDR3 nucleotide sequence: TGTGCCAGCACCTTCGTATACCAGGGGGCGATTACCGGGGAGCTGTTTTTT.

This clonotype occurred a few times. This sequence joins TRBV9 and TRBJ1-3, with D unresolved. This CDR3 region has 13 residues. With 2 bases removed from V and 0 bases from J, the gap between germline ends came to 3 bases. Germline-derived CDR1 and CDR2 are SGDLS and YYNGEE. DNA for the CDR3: TGTGCCAGCAGCGTCTTCTCTGGAAACACCATATATTTT. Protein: CASSVFSGNTIYF.

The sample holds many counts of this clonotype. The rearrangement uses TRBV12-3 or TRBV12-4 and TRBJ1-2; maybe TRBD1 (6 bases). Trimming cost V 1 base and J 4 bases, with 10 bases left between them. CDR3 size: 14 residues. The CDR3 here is CASSLVRGSYGYTF. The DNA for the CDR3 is TGTGCCAGCAGTTTAGTCAGGGGATCCTATGGCTACACCTTC.

The CDR3 DNA is TGTGCCAGTAGTATGGGTTTCTCGGTTAATGAGCAGTTCTTC. It encodes CASSMGFSVNEQFF. The chain employs TRBV19 and TRBJ2-1; the D is unclear. Trimming stripped 3 bases from V and 7 bases from J, with 13 bases between. The germline V gene has CDR1 LNHDA and CDR2 SQIVND (reference sequence). The CDR3 is made up of 14 amino acids.

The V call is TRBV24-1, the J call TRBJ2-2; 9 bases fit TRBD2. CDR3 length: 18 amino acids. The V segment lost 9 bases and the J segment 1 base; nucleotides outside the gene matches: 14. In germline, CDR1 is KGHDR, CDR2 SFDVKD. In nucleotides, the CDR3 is TGTGCCACCGAATATAACCGGCTAGCGGGGATGAACACCGGGGAGCTGTTTTTT. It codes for CATEYNRLAGMNTGELFF.

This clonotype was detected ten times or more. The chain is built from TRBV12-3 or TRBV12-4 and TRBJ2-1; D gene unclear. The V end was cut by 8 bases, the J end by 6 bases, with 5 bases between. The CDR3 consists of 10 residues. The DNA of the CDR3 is TGTGCCAGCGGTAGCAATGAGCAGTTCTTC. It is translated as CASGSNEQFF.

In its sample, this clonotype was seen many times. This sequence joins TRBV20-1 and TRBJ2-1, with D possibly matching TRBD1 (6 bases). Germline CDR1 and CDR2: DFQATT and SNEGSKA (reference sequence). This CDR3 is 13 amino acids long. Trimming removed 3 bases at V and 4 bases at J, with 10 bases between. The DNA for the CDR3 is TGCAGTGCTAGTACAGGGTCATACAATGAGCAGTTCTTC. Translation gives CSASTGSYNEQFF.

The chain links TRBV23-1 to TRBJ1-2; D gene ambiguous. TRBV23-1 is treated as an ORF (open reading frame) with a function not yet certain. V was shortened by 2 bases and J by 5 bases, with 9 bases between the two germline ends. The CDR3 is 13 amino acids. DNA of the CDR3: TGCGCCAGCAGTCAAACGTCCGTTTATGGCTACACCTTC. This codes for CASSQTSVYGYTF.

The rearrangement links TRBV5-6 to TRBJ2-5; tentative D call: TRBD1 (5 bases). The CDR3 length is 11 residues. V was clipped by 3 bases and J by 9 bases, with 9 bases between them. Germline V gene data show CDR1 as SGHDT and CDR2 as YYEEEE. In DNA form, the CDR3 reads TGTGCCAGCAGCTCCCTCAGGGCCCAGTACTTC. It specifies CASSSLRAQYF.

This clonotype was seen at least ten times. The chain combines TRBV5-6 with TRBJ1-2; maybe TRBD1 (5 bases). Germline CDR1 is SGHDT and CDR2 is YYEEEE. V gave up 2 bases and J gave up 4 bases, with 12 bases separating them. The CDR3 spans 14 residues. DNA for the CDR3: TGTGCCAGCAGCTTCTGGTGGGGGACCTATGGCTACACCTTC. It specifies CASSFWWGTYGYTF.

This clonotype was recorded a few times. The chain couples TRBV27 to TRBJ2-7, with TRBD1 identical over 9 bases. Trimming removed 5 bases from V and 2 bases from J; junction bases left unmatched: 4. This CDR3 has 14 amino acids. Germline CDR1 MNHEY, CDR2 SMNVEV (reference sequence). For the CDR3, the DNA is TGTGCCAGCAGTGGACAGGGGATTACCTACGAGCAGTACTTC. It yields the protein CASSGQGITYEQYF.

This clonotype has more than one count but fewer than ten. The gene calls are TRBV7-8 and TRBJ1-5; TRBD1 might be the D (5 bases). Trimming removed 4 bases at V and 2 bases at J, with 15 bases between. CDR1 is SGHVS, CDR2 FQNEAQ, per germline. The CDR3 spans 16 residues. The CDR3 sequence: CASSSQGIRRNQPQHF. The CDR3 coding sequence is TGTGCCAGCAGCTCCCAGGGAATTCGACGCAATCAGCCCCAGCATTTT.